The 25 T cell receptor beta chains given below trace back to one sample, sequenced in a study of shared clonotypes between healthy human individuals. Measured with immunoSEQ multiplex PCR; TCRdb has only the in-frame clones, and not every one. The sample lists 1.6 million or so clones, approximately 98.5% occurring once. Sequences were obtained from naive CD4+ T cells sorted from blood. Subset defined: CD45RA+ positively selected. These receptors came from a man under 40 in good health.

J is TRBJ1-4 and V is TRBV30, with 7 nucleotides matching TRBD1. CDR1 is GTSNPN, CDR2 SVGIG, per germline (reference sequence). V dropped 2 bases and J dropped 0; count of bases not matched to a gene: 3. The CDR3 length is 15 residues. For the CDR3, the DNA is TGTGCCTGGAGTCTTGGACAGGCAACTAATGAAAAACTGTTTTTT. Translated: CAWSLGQATNEKLFF.

In nucleotides, the CDR3 is TGTGCCACCAGCAGAGGGGGTAGCGGGAGGGGTTCCTCCTACGAGCAGTACTTC. Protein: CATSRGGSGRGSSYEQYF. The chain recombines TRBV15 with TRBJ2-7, with 11 bases identical to TRBD2. Trimming removed 1 base from V and 0 bases from J; junction bases left unmatched: 8. Germline CDR1 reads LNHNV; CDR2 reads YYDKDF (reference sequence). This CDR3 spans 18 amino acids.

This clone appeared once. This chain links TRBV4-1 with TRBJ2-3; 10 positions agree with TRBD2. Germline CDR1 MGHRA, CDR2 YSYEKL. The CDR3 is made up of 15 amino acids. Trimming cost V 0 bases and J 4 bases; bases outside gene matches: 1. CDR3 sequence (DNA): TGCGCCAGCAGCCAAGAAGCGGGAGGGTCAGATACGCAGTATTTT. Translating it yields CASSQEAGGSDTQYF.

The J gene is TRBJ2-7, the V gene TRBV18; D gene unclear. Germline CDR1 is KGHSH and CDR2 is LQKENI. V dropped 3 bases and J dropped 0 bases, with 12 bases sitting between them. The length of the CDR3 is 15 residues. The DNA for the CDR3 is TGTGCCAGCTCACCCATCCCGCTGGGCTCCTACGAGCAGTACTTC. The encoded protein is CASSPIPLGSYEQYF.

The chain recombines TRBV18 with TRBJ2-5, with 7 bases lining up with TRBD1. CDR1 is KGHSH and CDR2 is LQKENI in the germline V gene. The CDR3 covers 14 residues. Losses at the gene ends were 4 bases for V and 1 base for J; bases not matched to a gene: 3. CDR3 bases: TGTGCCAGCTCACTAGGACAGGTCCAAGAGACCCAGTACTTC. It encodes CASSLGQVQETQYF.

The rearrangement links TRBV4-2 to TRBJ2-2, with 9 positions matching TRBD1. J gave up 4 bases and V 0 bases, and 9 bases lay outside the gene matches. Germline CDR1 and CDR2: LGHNA and YNFKEQ. The CDR3 is made up of 18 amino acids. The CDR3 loop is CASSQDLGQGWGTGELFF. The CDR3 DNA sequence: TGTGCCAGCAGCCAAGATCTAGGACAGGGGTGGGGCACCGGGGAGCTGTTTTTT.

This rearrangement joins TRBV5-4 to TRBJ1-1; 12 bases fit TRBD1. Germline values: CDR1 SGHNT, CDR2 YYREEE (reference sequence). The CDR3 contains 17 residues. V shed 4 bases and J 0 bases; nucleotides not matched to a gene: 7. The CDR3 is CASSAGQGARVNTEAFF. CDR3 sequence (DNA): TGTGCCAGCAGCGCGGGACAGGGGGCGCGGGTGAACACTGAAGCTTTCTTT.

The CDR3 DNA reads as TGCGCCAGCAGCTTGGAACAGCACAACTACGAGCAGTACTTC. Encoded protein: CASSLEQHNYEQYF. V gene TRBV5-1 combines with J gene TRBJ2-5; D remains ambiguous. The DNA end is a closer match to TRBJ2-7, so the J assignment may be wrong. The germline V gene has CDR1 SGHRS and CDR2 YFSETQ. The CDR3 extends over 14 amino acids.

The CDR3 region is CASGTTGELFF. CDR3 nucleotides: TGTGCCAGCGGAACCACCGGGGAGCTGTTTTTT. The chain uses TRBV5-8 and TRBJ2-2; D gene ambiguous. Germline V gene sequence: CDR1 SGHTS, CDR2 YDEGEE. This CDR3 has 11 residues. V lost 7 bases and J lost 4, with 5 bases in between.

The V and J genes are TRBV9 and TRBJ2-7; 8 bases fit TRBD2. The CDR3 spans 16 residues. The V gene end was trimmed by 0 bases and the J gene end by 6 bases; junction bases not matched to a gene: 11. Germline CDR1 is SGDLS and CDR2 is YYNGEE. Here the CDR3 reads CASSVGIGAGDCEQYF. The CDR3 DNA reads as TGTGCCAGCAGCGTAGGAATAGGAGCGGGAGATTGCGAGCAGTACTTC.

This chain links TRBV6-1 with TRBJ2-7; a weak D match, TRBD1 (6 bases). Trimming removed 6 bases from V and 2 bases from J, with 14 bases in between. CDR3 length equals 14 residues. Germline CDR1 and CDR2: MNHNS and SASEGT. The CDR3 DNA reads as TGTGCCAGCAGACGGGACACAAATACCTACGAGCAGTACTTC. Translated, it gives CASRRDTNTYEQYF.

The chain has TRBV5-4 and TRBJ2-1, with 14 bases fitting TRBD2. Trimming took 5 bases from V and 2 from J; bases not matched to a gene: 3. CDR3 length: 16 residues. Germline CDR1 reads SGHNT; CDR2 reads YYREEE (reference sequence). The CDR3 DNA sequence: TGTGCCAGCAGTTCGGGACTAGCGGGGGCCTACAATGAGCAGTTCTTC. Encoded protein: CASSSGLAGAYNEQFF.

The chain combines TRBV5-5 with TRBJ1-5; D is ambiguous. This CDR3 contains 19 residues. Germline V gene lookup returns CDR1 SGHKS and CDR2 YYEKEE (reference sequence). V dropped 3 bases and J dropped 0 bases, with 22 bases sitting between them. The DNA for the CDR3 is TGTGCCAGCAGCTCCATTCAGCCAGGCGAATTATATAGCAATCAGCCCCAGCATTTT. Its protein product is CASSSIQPGELYSNQPQHF.

The V and J genes are TRBV28 and TRBJ2-7; a possible D gene is TRBD1 (6 bases). The germline gives CDR1 MDHEN, CDR2 SYDVKM. The V and J ends lost 4 bases and 7 bases respectively, with 14 bases between them. This CDR3 spans 13 amino acids. CDR3 loop: CASSSTGTPEQYF. The CDR3 region has the DNA TGTGCCAGCAGTTCCACAGGGACCCCGGAGCAGTACTTC.

The chain links TRBV6-1 to TRBJ2-7; 9 nucleotides agree with TRBD2. The CDR3 has 14 amino acids. Germline V gives CDR1 MNHNS, CDR2 SASEGT. V was clipped by 6 bases and J by 2 bases; unmatched bases: 5. This CDR3 is CASSPSGITYEQYF. CDR3 coding DNA: TGTGCCAGCAGCCCTAGCGGGATAACCTACGAGCAGTACTTC.

V is TRBV6-1 and J is TRBJ2-7; D ambiguous. Trimming removed 4 bases from V and 5 bases from J, with 15 bases in between. CDR1 is MNHNS and CDR2 is SASEGT in the germline V gene. This CDR3 has 14 residues. Here the CDR3 DNA reads TGTGCCAGCAGTGTCGGTGCCCCGTTCAACGAGCAGTACTTC. This sequence encodes CASSVGAPFNEQYF.

This sequence joins TRBV2 and TRBJ2-7; no clear D. V lost 1 base and J 3 bases, leaving 10 bases between the germline ends. CDR1 is SNHLY and CDR2 is FYNNEI in the germline V gene. The CDR3 is 14 residues long. The CDR3 reads CASSEGRNFYEQYF. CDR3 DNA sequence: TGTGCCAGCAGTGAAGGTCGTAATTTCTACGAGCAGTACTTC.

J is TRBJ2-2 and V is TRBV7-9; 11 bases map to TRBD2. The J segment lost 6 bases and the V segment lost 6 bases, leaving 6 bases of the junction unmatched. Germline CDR1 SEHNR, CDR2 FQNEAQ (reference sequence). The CDR3 length is 15 residues. The CDR3 nucleotides are TGTGCCAGCAGGTCTCTAGCGGGAGGACCCGGGGAGCTGTTTTTT. Translating gives CASRSLAGGPGELFF.

This clone was observed once. DNA for the CDR3: TGCGCCAGCAGCCCGGGCCTCCGGGCGGGAGGCCCAGATACGCAGTATTTT. The encoded protein is CASSPGLRAGGPDTQYF. The rearrangement links TRBV5-1 to TRBJ2-3; 8 nucleotides line up with TRBD2. The germline V gene has CDR1 SGHRS and CDR2 YFSETQ. The trim removed 4 bases at V and 4 bases at J, leaving 14 bases unmatched. This CDR3 has 17 residues. Full variable domain (outside the CDR3, taken from reference TRBV5-1 and TRBJ2-3): KAGVTQTPRYLIKTRGQQVTLSCSPISGHRSVSWYQQTPGQGLQFLFEYFSETQRNKGNFPGRFSGRQFSNSRSEMNVSTLELGDSALYLCASSPGLRAGGPDTQYFGPGTRLTVL.

The chain is built from TRBV11-2 and TRBJ2-3; D might be TRBD1 (5 bases). Looked up from germline, CDR1 is SGHAT and CDR2 is FQNNGV. The V gene lost 5 bases and the J gene lost 0 bases, with 15 bases spanning the gap. This CDR3 comprises 16 residues. The CDR3, as DNA: TGTGCCAGCAGCGGAGACAGAGAATCTAGCACAGATACGCAGTATTTT. It encodes CASSGDRESSTDTQYF. Full variable domain (remainder filled in from reference TRBV11-2 and TRBJ2-3): EAGVAQSPRYKIIEKRQSVAFWCNPISGHATLYWYQQILGQGPKLLIQFQNNGVVDDSQLPKDRFSAERLKGVDSTLKIQPAKLEDSAVYLCASSGDRESSTDTQYFGPGTRLTVL.

This clone has only a few counts. Mismatch with germline at one junction end may stem from a read error. Here the CDR3 reads CASSLGGRLAF. In DNA form, the CDR3 reads TGTGCCAGCAGCTTAGGAGGGCGGTTGGCCTTC. The chain has TRBV7-2 and TRBJ1-2; D is unclear. This CDR3 has 11 residues. Germline values: CDR1 SGHTA, CDR2 FQGNSA.

The chain couples TRBV6-5 to TRBJ2-1; D possibly corresponds to TRBD1 (5 bases). V shed 2 bases and J shed 0 bases, with 11 bases lying between them. The CDR3 extends over 16 amino acids. Looked up from germline, CDR1 is MNHEY and CDR2 is SVGAGI. CDR3 nucleotides: TGTGCCAGCAGTTACCGACAGTTATTCTCCTACAATGAGCAGTTCTTC. Translating gives CASSYRQLFSYNEQFF.

About this clone itself: Other DNA sequences of this sample code for an identical CDR3. V usage is TRBV5-5 and J usage is TRBJ2-5, with no clear D. V lost 0 bases, J lost 2 bases, and 8 bases lay in between. The CDR3 is 14 residues long. Germline CDR1 SGHKS, CDR2 YYEKEE (reference sequence). This CDR3 is CASSLAAGQETQYF. The CDR3 region has the DNA TGTGCCAGCAGCTTGGCGGCAGGACAAGAGACCCAGTACTTC.

The chain uses TRBV20-1 and TRBJ2-5; tentative D call: TRBD1 (5 bases). The germline V and J ends were trimmed by 7 bases and 3 bases, with 9 bases remaining between them. CDR3 size: 11 residues. Looked up from germline, CDR1 is DFQATT and CDR2 is SNEGSKA (reference sequence). The chain's CDR3 is CSDQGEETQYF. CDR3 sequence (DNA): TGCAGTGACCAGGGCGAAGAGACCCAGTACTTC.

This rearrangement joins TRBV6-5 to TRBJ2-5; D gene unclear. CDR1 and CDR2 from the germline V gene are MNHEY and SVGAGI. The CDR3 is 11 amino acids. V was cut by 2 bases and J by 5 bases, with 3 bases left in between. CDR3 sequence: CASSYDETQYF. CDR3 sequence (DNA): TGTGCCAGCAGTTACGACGAGACCCAGTACTTC.